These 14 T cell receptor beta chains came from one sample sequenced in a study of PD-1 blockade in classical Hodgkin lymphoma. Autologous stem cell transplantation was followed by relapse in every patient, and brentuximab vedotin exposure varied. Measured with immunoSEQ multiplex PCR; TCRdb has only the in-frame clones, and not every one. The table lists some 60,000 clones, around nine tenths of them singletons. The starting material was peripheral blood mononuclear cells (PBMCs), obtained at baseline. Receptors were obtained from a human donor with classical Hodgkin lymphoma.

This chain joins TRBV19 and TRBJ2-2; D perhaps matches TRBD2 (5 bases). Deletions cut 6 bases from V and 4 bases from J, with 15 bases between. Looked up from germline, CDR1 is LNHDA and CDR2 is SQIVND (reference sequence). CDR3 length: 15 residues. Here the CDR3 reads CASRPRAGVTGELFF. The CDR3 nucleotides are TGTGCCAGTAGGCCGAGGGCCGGAGTCACCGGGGAGCTGTTTTTT.

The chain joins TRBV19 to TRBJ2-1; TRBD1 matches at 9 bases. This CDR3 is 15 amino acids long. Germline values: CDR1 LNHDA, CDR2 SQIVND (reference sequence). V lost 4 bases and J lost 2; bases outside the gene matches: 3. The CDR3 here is CASSTGTGPYNEQFF. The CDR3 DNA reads TGTGCCAGTAGTACGGGGACAGGGCCCTACAATGAGCAGTTCTTC.

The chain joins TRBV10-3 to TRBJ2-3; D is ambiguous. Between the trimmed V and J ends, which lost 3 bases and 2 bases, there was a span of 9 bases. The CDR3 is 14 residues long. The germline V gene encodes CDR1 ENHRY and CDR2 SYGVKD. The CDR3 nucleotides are TGTGCCATCAGTGAAGGGCGACCCACAGATACGCAGTATTTT. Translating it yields CAISEGRPTDTQYF.

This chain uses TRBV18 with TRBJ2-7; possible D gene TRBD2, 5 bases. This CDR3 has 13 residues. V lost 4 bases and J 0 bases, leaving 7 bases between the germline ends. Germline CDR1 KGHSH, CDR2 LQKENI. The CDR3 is CASSLAGSYEQYF. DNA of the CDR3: TGTGCCAGCTCACTGGCGGGCTCCTACGAGCAGTACTTC.

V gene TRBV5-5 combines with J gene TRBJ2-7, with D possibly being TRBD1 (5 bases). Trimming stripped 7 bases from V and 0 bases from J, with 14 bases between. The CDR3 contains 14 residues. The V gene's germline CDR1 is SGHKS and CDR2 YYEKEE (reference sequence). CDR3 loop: CASSWGLDSYEQYF. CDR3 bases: TGTGCCAGCTCATGGGGCCTAGACTCCTACGAGCAGTACTTC.

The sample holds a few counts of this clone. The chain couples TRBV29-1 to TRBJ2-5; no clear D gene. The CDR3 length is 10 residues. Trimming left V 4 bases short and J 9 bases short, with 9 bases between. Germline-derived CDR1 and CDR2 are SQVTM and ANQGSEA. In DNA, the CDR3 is TGCAGCGTTGGGGAAAGGTCCCAGTACTTC. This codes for CSVGERSQYF.

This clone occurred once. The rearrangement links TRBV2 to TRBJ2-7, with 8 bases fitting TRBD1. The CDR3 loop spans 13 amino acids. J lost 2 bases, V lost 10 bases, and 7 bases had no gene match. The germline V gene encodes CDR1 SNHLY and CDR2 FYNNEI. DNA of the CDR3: TGTGCCATCCAAGGACAGGGACCCTACGAGCAGTACTTC. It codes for CAIQGQGPYEQYF.

CDR3 coding DNA: TGTGCCAGCAGGCTAGGGGGGATGAACACTGAAGCTTTCTTT. Translating gives CASRLGGMNTEAFF. The chain uses TRBV6-5 and TRBJ1-1, with D perhaps TRBD1 (6 bases). This CDR3 spans 14 amino acids. V shed 6 bases and J shed 0 bases, with 11 bases lying between them. Germline V lookup: CDR1 MNHEY, CDR2 SVGAGI.

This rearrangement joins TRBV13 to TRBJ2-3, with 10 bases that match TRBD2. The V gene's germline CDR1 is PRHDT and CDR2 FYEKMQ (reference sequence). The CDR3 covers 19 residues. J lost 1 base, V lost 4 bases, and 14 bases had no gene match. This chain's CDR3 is CASSSGALAGIDRTDTQYF. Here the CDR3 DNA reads TGTGCCAGCAGCTCCGGGGCACTAGCGGGAATTGACCGCACAGATACGCAGTATTTT.

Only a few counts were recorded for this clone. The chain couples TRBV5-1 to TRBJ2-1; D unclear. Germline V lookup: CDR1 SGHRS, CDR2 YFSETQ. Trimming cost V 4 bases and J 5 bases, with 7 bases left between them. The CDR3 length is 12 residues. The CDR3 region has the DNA TGCGCCAGCAGCGATACAAACAATGAGCAGTTCTTC. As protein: CASSDTNNEQFF.

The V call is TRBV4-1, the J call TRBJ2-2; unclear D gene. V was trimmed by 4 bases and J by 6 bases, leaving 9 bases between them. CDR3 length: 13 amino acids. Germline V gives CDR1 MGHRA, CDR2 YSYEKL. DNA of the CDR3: TGCGCCAGCAGCCCCCTGTTTCCCGGGGAGCTGTTTTTT. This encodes CASSPLFPGELFF.

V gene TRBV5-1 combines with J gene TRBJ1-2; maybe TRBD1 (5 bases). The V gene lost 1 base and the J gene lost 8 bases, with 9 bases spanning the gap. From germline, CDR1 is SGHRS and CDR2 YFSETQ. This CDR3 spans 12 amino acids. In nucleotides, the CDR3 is TGCGCCAGCAGCTTGACGACAGAGGGCTACACCTTC. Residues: CASSLTTEGYTF.

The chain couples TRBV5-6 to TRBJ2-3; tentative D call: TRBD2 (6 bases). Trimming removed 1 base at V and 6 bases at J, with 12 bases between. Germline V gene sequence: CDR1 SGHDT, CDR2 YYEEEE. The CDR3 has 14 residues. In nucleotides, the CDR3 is TGTGCCAGCAGCTTGTACCCGGGGGAGGATACGCAGTATTTT. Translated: CASSLYPGEDTQYF. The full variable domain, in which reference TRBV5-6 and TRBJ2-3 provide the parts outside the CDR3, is DAGVTQSPTHLIKTRGQQVTLRCSPKSGHDTVSWYQQALGQGPQFIFQYYEEEERQRGNFPDRFSGHQFPNYSSELNVNALLLGDSALYLCASSLYPGEDTQYFGPGTRLTVL.

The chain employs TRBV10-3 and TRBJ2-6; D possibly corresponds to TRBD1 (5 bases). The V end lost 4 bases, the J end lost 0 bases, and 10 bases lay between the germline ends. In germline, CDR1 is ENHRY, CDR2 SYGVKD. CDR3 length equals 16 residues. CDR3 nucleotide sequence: TGTGCCATCAGTGGGGGCGGCAACTCTGGGGCCAACGTCCTGACTTTC. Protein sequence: CAISGGGNSGANVLTF.